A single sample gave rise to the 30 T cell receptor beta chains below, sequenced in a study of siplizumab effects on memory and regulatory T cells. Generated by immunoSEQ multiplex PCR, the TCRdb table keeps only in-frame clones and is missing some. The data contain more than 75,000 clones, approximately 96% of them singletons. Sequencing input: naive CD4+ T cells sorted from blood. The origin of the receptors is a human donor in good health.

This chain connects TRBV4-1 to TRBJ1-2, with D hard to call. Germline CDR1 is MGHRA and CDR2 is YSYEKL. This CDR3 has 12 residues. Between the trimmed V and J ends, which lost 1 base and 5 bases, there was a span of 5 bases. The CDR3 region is CASSQVGYGYTF. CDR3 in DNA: TGCGCCAGCAGCCAAGTGGGGTATGGCTACACCTTC.

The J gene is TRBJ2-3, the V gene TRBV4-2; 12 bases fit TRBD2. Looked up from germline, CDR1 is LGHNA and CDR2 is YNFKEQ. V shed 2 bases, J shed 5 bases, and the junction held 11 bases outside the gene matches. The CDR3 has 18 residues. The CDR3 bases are TGTGCCAGCAGCCAATTGGCTAGCGGGGGGGCGGTGTTAGATACGCAGTATTTT. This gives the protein CASSQLASGGAVLDTQYF.

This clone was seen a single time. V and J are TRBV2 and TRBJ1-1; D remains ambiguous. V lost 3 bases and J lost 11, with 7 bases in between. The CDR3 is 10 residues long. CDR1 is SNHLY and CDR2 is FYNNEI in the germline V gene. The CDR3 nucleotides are TGTGCCAGCAGTGAGTTAGTGGCTTTCTTT. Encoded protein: CASSELVAFF.

This CDR3 reads CASRRTGEETQYF. The CDR3 DNA sequence: TGCGCCAGCAGAAGGACAGGGGAAGAGACCCAGTACTTC. The rearrangement links TRBV5-1 to TRBJ2-5; 9 nucleotides match TRBD1. This CDR3 is built from 13 residues. J gave up 3 bases and V 5 bases, and 2 bases lay outside the gene matches. Germline V gene data show CDR1 as SGHRS and CDR2 as YFSETQ.

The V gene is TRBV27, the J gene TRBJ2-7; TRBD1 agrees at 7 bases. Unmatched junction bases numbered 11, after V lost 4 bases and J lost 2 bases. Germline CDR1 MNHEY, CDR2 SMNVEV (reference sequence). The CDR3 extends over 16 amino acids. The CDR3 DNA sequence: TGTGCCAGCAGTTCCCTCCTCGTTGACAGGGCCTACGAGCAGTACTTC. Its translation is CASSSLLVDRAYEQYF.

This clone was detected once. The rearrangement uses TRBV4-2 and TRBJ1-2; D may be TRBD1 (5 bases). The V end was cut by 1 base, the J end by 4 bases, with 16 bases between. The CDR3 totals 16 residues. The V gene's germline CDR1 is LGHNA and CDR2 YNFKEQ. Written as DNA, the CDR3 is TGTGCCAGCAGCCAAGCTTGGCAGGGCGTTGGCTATGGCTACACCTTC. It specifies CASSQAWQGVGYGYTF.

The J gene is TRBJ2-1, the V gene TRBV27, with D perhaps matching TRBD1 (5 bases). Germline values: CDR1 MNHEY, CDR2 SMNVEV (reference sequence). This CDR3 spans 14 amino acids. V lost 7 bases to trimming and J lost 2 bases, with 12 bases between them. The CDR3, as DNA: TGTGCCAGCACGGGCAGGACAACCTACAATGAGCAGTTCTTC. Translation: CASTGRTTYNEQFF.

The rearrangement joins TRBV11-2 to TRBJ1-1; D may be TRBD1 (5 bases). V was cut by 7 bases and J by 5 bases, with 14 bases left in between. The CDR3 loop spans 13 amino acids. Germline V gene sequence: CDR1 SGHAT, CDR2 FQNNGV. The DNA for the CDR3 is TGTGCCAGCAACCCCGTGAGGGGAACTGAAGCTTTCTTT. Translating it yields CASNPVRGTEAFF.

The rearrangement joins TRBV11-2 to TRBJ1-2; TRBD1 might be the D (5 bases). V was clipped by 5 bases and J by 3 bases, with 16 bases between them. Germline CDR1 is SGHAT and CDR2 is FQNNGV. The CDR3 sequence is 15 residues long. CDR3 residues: CASSLTDAGHYGYTF. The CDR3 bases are TGTGCCAGCAGCCTAACAGACGCAGGGCACTATGGCTACACCTTC. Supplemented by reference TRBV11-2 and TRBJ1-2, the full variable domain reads EAGVAQSPRYKIIEKRQSVAFWCNPISGHATLYWYQQILGQGPKLLIQFQNNGVVDDSQLPKDRFSAERLKGVDSTLKIQPAKLEDSAVYLCASSLTDAGHYGYTFGSGTRLTVV.

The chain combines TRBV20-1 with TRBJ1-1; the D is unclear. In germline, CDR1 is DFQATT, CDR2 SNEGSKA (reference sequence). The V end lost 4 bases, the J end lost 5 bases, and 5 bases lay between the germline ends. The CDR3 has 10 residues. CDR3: CSATRTEAFF. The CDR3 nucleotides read TGCAGTGCTACCCGGACTGAAGCTTTCTTT.

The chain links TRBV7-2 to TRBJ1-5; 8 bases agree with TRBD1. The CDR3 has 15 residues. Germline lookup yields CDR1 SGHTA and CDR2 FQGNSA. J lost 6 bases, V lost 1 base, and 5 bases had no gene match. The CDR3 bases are TGTGCCAGCAGCTTAGGGCAGGGGGCGCGTCAGCCCCAGCATTTT. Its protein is CASSLGQGARQPQHF.

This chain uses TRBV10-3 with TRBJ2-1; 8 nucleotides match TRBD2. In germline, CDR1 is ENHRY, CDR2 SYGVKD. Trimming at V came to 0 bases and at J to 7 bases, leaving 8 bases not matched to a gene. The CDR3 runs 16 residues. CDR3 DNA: TGTGCCATCAGTGAGTCCGGGATAGCGGGGTTAAATGAGCAGTTCTTC. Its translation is CAISESGIAGLNEQFF.

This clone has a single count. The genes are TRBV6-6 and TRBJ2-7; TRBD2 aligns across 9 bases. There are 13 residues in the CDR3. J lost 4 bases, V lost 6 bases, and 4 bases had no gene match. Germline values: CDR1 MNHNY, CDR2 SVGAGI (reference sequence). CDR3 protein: CASRAGGGYEQYF. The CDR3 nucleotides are TGTGCCAGCAGAGCGGGGGGCGGGTACGAGCAGTACTTC.

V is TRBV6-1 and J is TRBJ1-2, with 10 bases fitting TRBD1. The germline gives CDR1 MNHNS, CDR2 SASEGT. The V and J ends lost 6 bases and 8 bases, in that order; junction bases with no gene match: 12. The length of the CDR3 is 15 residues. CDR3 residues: CASSTPDRGLGGYTF. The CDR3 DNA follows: TGTGCCAGCAGCACACCCGACAGGGGGCTAGGGGGCTACACCTTC.

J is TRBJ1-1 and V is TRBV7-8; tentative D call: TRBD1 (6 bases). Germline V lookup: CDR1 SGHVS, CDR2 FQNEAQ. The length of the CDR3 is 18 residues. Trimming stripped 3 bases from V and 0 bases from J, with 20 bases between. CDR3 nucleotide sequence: TGTGCCAGCAGCTTCGAGTTCAGGGGCCCGCCCATGAACACTGAAGCTTTCTTT. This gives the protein CASSFEFRGPPMNTEAFF. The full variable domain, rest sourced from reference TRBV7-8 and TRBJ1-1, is GAGVSQSPRYKVAKRGQDVALRCDPISGHVSLFWYQQALGQGPEFLTYFQNEAQLDKSGLPSDRFFAERPEGSVSTLKIQRTQQEDSAVYLCASSFEFRGPPMNTEAFFGQGTRLTVV.

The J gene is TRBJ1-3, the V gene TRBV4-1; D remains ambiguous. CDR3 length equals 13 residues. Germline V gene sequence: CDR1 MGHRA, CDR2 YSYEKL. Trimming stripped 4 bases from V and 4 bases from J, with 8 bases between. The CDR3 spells CASSPRLGNTIYF. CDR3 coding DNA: TGCGCCAGCAGCCCACGTCTGGGAAACACCATATATTTT.

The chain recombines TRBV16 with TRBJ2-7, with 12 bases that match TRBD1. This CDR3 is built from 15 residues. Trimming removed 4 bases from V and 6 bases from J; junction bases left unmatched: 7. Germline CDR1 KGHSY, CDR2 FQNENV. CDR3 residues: CASSRPGTGGSEQYF. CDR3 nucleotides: TGTGCCAGCAGCCGCCCCGGGACAGGGGGCTCCGAGCAGTACTTC.

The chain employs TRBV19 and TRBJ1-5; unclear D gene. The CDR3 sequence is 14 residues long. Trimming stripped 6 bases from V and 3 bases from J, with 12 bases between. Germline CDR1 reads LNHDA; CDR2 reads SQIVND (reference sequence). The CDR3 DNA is TGTGCCAGTAGCACCACGGCGGTCAATCAGCCCCAGCATTTT. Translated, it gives CASSTTAVNQPQHF.

DNA for the CDR3: TGCGCCAGCAGCCAGACGGGCCACACTGAAGCTTTCTTT. Translating gives CASSQTGHTEAFF. The chain is built from TRBV5-1 and TRBJ1-1; D gene ambiguous. CDR3 length equals 13 residues. The V end lost 4 bases, the J end lost 3 bases, and 10 bases lay between the germline ends. CDR1 and CDR2 from the germline V gene are SGHRS and YFSETQ.

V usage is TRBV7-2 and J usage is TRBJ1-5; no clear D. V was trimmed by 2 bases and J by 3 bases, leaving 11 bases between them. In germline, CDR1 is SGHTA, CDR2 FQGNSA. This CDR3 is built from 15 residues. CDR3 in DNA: TGTGCCAGCAGCTTACGGGTCGCGGACAATCAGCCCCAGCATTTT. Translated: CASSLRVADNQPQHF.

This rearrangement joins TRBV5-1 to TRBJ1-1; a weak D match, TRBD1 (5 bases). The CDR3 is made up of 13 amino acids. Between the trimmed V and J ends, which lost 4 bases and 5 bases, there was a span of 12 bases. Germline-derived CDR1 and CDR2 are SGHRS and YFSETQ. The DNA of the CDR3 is TGCGCCAGCAGCGTCCCAGGGAAGACTGAAGCTTTCTTT. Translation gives CASSVPGKTEAFF.

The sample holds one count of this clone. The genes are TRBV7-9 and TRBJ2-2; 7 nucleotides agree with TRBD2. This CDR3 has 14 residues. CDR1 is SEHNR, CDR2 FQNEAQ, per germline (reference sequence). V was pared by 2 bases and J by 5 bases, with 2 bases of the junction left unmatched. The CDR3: CASSLPGGTGELFF. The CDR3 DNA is TGTGCCAGCAGCTTACCGGGGGGTACCGGGGAGCTGTTTTTT.

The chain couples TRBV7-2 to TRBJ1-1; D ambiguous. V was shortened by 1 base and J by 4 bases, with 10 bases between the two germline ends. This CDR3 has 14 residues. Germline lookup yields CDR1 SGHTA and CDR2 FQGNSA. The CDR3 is CASSLGSLGTEAFF. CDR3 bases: TGTGCCAGCAGCTTAGGATCGTTAGGCACTGAAGCTTTCTTT.

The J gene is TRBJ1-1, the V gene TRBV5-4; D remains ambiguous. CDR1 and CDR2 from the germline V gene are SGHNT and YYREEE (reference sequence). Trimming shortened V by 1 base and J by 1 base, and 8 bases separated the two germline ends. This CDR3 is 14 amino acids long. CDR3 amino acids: CASSLWTTNTEAFF. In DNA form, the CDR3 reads TGTGCCAGCAGCTTGTGGACGACGAACACTGAAGCTTTCTTT.

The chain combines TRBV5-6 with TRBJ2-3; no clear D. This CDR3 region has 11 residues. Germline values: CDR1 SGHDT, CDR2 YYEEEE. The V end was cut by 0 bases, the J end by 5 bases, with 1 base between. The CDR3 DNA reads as TGTGCCAGCAGCTTGGAAGATACGCAGTATTTT. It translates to CASSLEDTQYF.

CDR3 DNA sequence: TGTGCCAGCAGCCTCGGGCCTTTAAGCTCCTACGAGCAGTACTTC. It codes for CASSLGPLSSYEQYF. The rearrangement uses TRBV7-2 and TRBJ2-7; D is uncertain. Per germline, CDR1 SGHTA and CDR2 FQGNSA. The CDR3 has 15 residues. V dropped 5 bases and J dropped 0 bases, with 14 bases sitting between them.

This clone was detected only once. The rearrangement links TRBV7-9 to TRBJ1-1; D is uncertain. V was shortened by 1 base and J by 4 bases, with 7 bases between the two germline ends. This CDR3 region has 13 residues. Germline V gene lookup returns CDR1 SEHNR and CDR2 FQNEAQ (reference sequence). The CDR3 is CASSLETGTEAFF. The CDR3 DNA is TGTGCCAGCAGCTTAGAGACTGGCACTGAAGCTTTCTTT.

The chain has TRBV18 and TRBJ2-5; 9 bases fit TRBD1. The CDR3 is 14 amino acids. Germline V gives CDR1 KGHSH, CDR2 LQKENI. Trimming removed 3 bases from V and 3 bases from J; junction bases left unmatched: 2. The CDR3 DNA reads TGTGCCAGCTCACCGGGACAGGGCGAAGAGACCCAGTACTTC. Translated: CASSPGQGEETQYF.

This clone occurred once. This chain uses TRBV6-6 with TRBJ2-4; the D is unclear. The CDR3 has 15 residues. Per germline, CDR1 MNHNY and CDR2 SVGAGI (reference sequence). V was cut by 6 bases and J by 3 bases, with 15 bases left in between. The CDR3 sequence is CASSYLLDRKNIQYF. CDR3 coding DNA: TGTGCCAGCAGCTACCTCCTGGACCGCAAAAACATTCAGTACTTC.

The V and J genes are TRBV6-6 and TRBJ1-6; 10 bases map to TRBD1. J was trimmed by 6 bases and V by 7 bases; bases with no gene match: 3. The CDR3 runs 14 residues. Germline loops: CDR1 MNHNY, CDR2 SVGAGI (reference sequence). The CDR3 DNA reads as TGTGCCAGCAATAGGGACAGGGGTAATTCACCCCTCCACTTT. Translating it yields CASNRDRGNSPLHF.